This T cell receptor (beta chain) was sequenced during a study of blood T cell repertoires in COVID-19. The overall study: Both acute and convalescent COVID-19 samples were obtained from the United States, Italy and Spain. PBMCs, B-cell-depleted T cells, or T cells were the source of the cDNA or gDNA that made up the material.

Repertoires were generated with immunoSEQ multiplex PCR, while TCRdb's copy carries only in-frame clones and drops some. This table has 250,000 or so clones, more than 85% appearing once. Adults between roughly 18 and 95 years of age took part from fewer than 30 US areas. Either two negative PCRs, clearance, or symptom resolution qualified Cohort 3 donors as recovered. V gave up 0 bases and J gave up 2 bases, with 23 bases separating them. The CDR3 is 19 residues long. Germline V gives CDR1 SGHDN, CDR2 FVKESK. The chain is built from TRBV14 and TRBJ2-7; possible D gene TRBD1, 6 bases. This clonotype originated in a man aged 40-50 years who had recovered from COVID-19. What was sequenced was PBMCs or T cells enriched from blood (not recorded which). The CDR3 here is CASSQDSWTVRTSAYEQYF. DNA for the CDR3: TGTGCCAGCAGCCAAGATAGCTGGACAGTGAGGACCTCAGCCTACGAGCAGTACTTC.